The source of this TCR beta chain is a study of patients and donors after allogeneic stem cell transplantation. V shed 0 bases and J 6 bases; nucleotides not matched to a gene: 19. Germline V gene sequence: CDR1 LGHNA, CDR2 YNFKEQ. This CDR3 comprises 20 residues. The table lists this clonotype with a few counts. MiXCR, run by TCRdb on the RT-PCR reads, gives a single entry per CDR3 protein. The sample yields 200,000 to 250,000 distinct CDR3 sequences, 13% to 15% seen once. The rearrangement uses TRBV4-2 and TRBJ2-2, with TRBD2 matching 7 bases. What was sequenced was blood, either unsorted or a sorted T cell fraction (not recorded which). The clonotype was recovered from a human donor who was either an allogeneic HSCT recipient or a stem cell or donor lymphocyte infusion donor (not recorded which). It is not recorded whose cells these are; they may come from a transplant donor. The CDR3 region is CASSQDPKGLPGGVSGELFF. CDR3 bases: TGTGCCAGCAGCCAAGACCCCAAGGGTCTGCCGGGGGGTGTATCCGGGGAGCTGTTTTTT.